Below, one TCR beta chain is given with its context. This record comes from a study of OX40 agonist ivuxolimab in advanced cancers. Study-level information: Earlier treatment with anti-PD-1, anti-PD-L1 or anti-CTLA-4 was permitted, and 35% to 45% had received some. Three patients, one with hepatocellular carcinoma and two with cutaneous melanoma, responded partially.

The method was immunoSEQ multiplex PCR; TCRdb's version includes in-frame clones alone and lacks a portion of them. Of about 50,000 clones detected, nearly 80% appear once; the ten largest clones hold under 4%. Sequencing used CD4+ or CD8+ T cells sorted from blood, obtained in a trial of the OX40 agonist ivuxolimab. This TCR derives from an adult with an advanced solid tumor such as melanoma, head and neck, liver or kidney cancer.

CDR3 nucleotides: TGTGCCAGCTCACCGGGCGGAATTTACAATGAGCAGTTCTTC. Translated, it gives CASSPGGIYNEQFF. V usage is TRBV18 and J usage is TRBJ2-1; D uncertain. This CDR3 contains 14 residues. Deletions cut 3 bases from V and 4 bases from J, with 10 bases between. Germline-derived CDR1 and CDR2 are KGHSH and LQKENI. The full variable domain, with the rest looked up from reference TRBV18 and TRBJ2-1, is NAGVMQNPRHLVRRRGQEARLRCSPMKGHSHVYWYRQLPEEGLKFMVYLQKENIIDESGMPKERFSAEFPKEGPSILRIQQVVRGDSAAYFCASSPGGIYNEQFFGPGTRLTVL.